A single T cell receptor beta chain is shown here with its context. Its cognate antigen is unknown. The sample carries other DNA sequences with the same CDR3. This sample stems from a study of shared clonotypes between healthy human individuals. TCRdb's table, derived via immunoSEQ multiplex PCR, lists solely in-frame clones and lacks some. The sample holds more than 850,000 clones, about 84% seen once. Study conclusions and caveats: A small donor pool kept down the genetic and exposure-history diversity that was represented. The researchers took only blood, and tissue repertoires probably look different.

CD4+ cells were split into CD45RA+ naive and CD45RA-negative memory subsets. The germline V gene encodes CDR1 SGHTA and CDR2 FQGNSA. Trimming pared 1 base from V and 7 bases from J, leaving 14 bases between. The CDR3 is 15 amino acids. The V call is TRBV7-2, the J call TRBJ2-1, with D tentatively TRBD2 (7 bases). The clonotype comes from a man between 18 and 35 years old in good health. Some clones in this sample may be carry-over from other donors' samples. The sample comprised memory CD4+ T cells from PBMCs. The subset was: CD45RA-negative fraction. This CDR3 reads CASSLVGLGGNEQFF. Here the CDR3 DNA reads TGTGCCAGCAGCTTAGTAGGACTAGGGGGGAATGAGCAGTTCTTC.